This T cell receptor beta chain was captured in a study of blood T cell repertoires in COVID-19. Across the whole study: Samples taken during acute and convalescent COVID-19 were collected in the United States, Italy and Spain. From T cells, B-cell-depleted T cells, or PBMCs came the material, which was cDNA or gDNA.

The repertoire was sequenced with immunoSEQ multiplex PCR; TCRdb's copy has only in-frame clones and lacks some. Counted here are roughly 100,000 clones, around four fifths occurring once; the ten biggest clones make up 15% to 20%. Per the germline V gene, CDR1 is MNHEY and CDR2 is SMNVEV (reference sequence). V was shortened by 2 bases and J by 9 bases, with 13 bases between the two germline ends. The CDR3 consists of 14 residues. In its sample, this clone was seen once. This receptor was identified in a woman between 65 and 79 years old with acute or convalescent COVID-19. This chain joins TRBV27 and TRBJ2-2, with D uncertain. Sample: peripheral blood. The CDR3, as DNA: TGTGCCAGCAGTTTAGACTTCTCAAGCCGGGAGCTGTTTTTT. It yields the protein CASSLDFSSRELFF.